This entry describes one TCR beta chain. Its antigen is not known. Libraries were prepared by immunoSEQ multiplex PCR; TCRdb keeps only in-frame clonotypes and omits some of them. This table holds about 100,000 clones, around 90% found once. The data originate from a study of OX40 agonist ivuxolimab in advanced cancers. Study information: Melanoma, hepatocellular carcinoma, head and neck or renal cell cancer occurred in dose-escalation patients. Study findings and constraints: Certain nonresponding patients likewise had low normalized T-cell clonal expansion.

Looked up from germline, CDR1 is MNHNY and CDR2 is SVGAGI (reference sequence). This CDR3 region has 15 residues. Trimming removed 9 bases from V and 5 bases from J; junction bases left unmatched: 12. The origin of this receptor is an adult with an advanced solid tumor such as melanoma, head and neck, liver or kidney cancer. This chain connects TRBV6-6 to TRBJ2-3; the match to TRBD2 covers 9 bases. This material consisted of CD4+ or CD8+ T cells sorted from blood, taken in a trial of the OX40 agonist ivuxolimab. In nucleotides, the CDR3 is TGTGCCAGTCGTTTATCGCGGGAGGGCCAAGATACGCAGTATTTT. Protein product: CASRLSREGQDTQYF.